Below, 7 T cell receptor beta chains from the same sample are listed, as sequenced in a study of T cells after posttransplantation cyclophosphamide. Assay: immunoSEQ multiplex PCR; the TCRdb copy retains only in-frame clones and omits some. The table lists some 35,000 clones, with no singletons. Sequencing was performed on PBMCs. Source of these receptors: a man aged 30-40 years in good health and a related stem cell transplant donor.

This clone was observed many times. J is TRBJ1-5 and V is TRBV6-1; 8 positions agree with TRBD1. CDR1 is MNHNS, CDR2 SASEGT, per germline. Trimming took 7 bases from V and 7 from J; bases not matched to a gene: 12. The CDR3 has 15 residues. The CDR3 DNA follows: TGTGCCAGCACCTCGGACAGGGTGTTAGGGCAGCCCCAGCATTTT. Translation gives CASTSDRVLGQPQHF.

The sample holds many counts of this clone. The rearrangement links TRBV5-4 to TRBJ2-3; the match to TRBD1 covers 9 bases. The CDR3 loop spans 15 amino acids. The germline CDR1 and CDR2 sequences are SGHNT and YYREEE (reference sequence). The V and J ends lost 3 bases and 8 bases, in that order; junction bases with no gene match: 10. CDR3 protein: CASSSRGTGTATQYF. The CDR3 DNA is TGTGCCAGCAGCTCCCGTGGGACAGGGACGGCTACGCAGTATTTT. Combining the CDR3 with reference TRBV5-4 and TRBJ2-3 gives the whole variable domain ETGVTQSPTHLIKTRGQQVTLRCSSQSGHNTVSWYQQALGQGPQFIFQYYREEENGRGNFPPRFSGLQFPNYSSELNVNALELDDSALYLCASSSRGTGTATQYFGPGTRLTVL.

This clone was seen many times. The chain is built from TRBV10-3 and TRBJ1-2; 7 nucleotides match TRBD1. Trimming cost V 7 bases and J 7 bases; bases outside gene matches: 21. The CDR3 is 17 residues long. Germline values: CDR1 ENHRY, CDR2 SYGVKD. CDR3 residues: CAIIDEFDRANGAGYTF. DNA of the CDR3: TGTGCCATCATAGACGAGTTCGACAGGGCGAATGGTGCTGGCTACACCTTC.

This clone was seen ten or more times. The junction departs from the called germline gene at one end, perhaps through a read error. This rearrangement joins TRBV4-2 to TRBJ2-7; TRBD2 agrees at 8 bases. The length of the CDR3 is 15 residues. Germline V CDR1 and CDR2: LGHNA, YNFKEQ. CDR3: CASTQEGAGVYEQYF. The CDR3 nucleotides are TGTGCCAGCACCCAAGAAGGAGCGGGGGTATACGAGCAGTACTTC.

This clone has only a few counts. The rearrangement joins TRBV5-1 to TRBJ2-1; 14 bases align to TRBD2. V lost 4 bases, J lost 15 bases, and 6 bases stayed unmatched. CDR3 length equals 13 residues. Germline CDR1 is SGHRS and CDR2 is YFSETQ. CDR3 in DNA: TGCGCCAGCAGCCCGACTAGCGGGGGGGCAGGGTTCTTC. Protein: CASSPTSGGAGFF.

The table lists this clone with a few counts. The rearrangement joins TRBV9 to TRBJ2-3; D call uncertain. V lost 6 bases and J 0 bases, leaving 14 bases between the germline ends. The length of the CDR3 is 15 residues. From germline, CDR1 is SGDLS and CDR2 YYNGEE. The CDR3 spells CASNADTSSTDTQYF. The CDR3 nucleotides are TGTGCCAGCAACGCCGACACTTCTAGCACAGATACGCAGTATTTT.

This chain joins TRBV11-2 and TRBJ2-7, with D maybe TRBD2 (5 bases). V was shortened by 5 bases and J by 3 bases, with 20 bases between the two germline ends. The germline gives CDR1 SGHAT, CDR2 FQNNGV. This CDR3 is built from 16 residues. CDR3 residues: CASSPIAGPTYYEQYF. The DNA of the CDR3 is TGTGCCAGCAGCCCGATCGCGGGCCCTACATACTACGAGCAGTACTTC.